Following are 32 T cell receptor beta chains from one sample sequenced in a study of cytomegalovirus exposure and HLA in healthy donors. The PCR ran on 60 Vbeta and 13 Jbeta primers. Data came from immunoSEQ multiplex PCR; TCRdb stores just in-frame clones and leaves some out. The listing contains 90,000 to 100,000 clones. Material: PBMCs. The receptor set was obtained from a woman aged 25 to 39 in good health and CMV-seronegative.

CDR3 sequence: CASSYGRGEAFF. The CDR3 DNA follows: TGTGCCAGCAGTTATGGGAGGGGTGAAGCTTTCTTT. The chain combines TRBV6-5 with TRBJ1-1; the D gene is possibly TRBD1 (5 bases). CDR3 length: 12 residues. Trimming took off 3 bases at V and 7 bases at J, with 9 bases between the two ends. CDR1 is MNHEY and CDR2 is SVGAGI in the germline V gene.

J is TRBJ2-2 and V is TRBV27, with a weak D call TRBD2 (5 bases). This CDR3 is 17 amino acids long. Germline V gene sequence: CDR1 MNHEY, CDR2 SMNVEV (reference sequence). V shed 8 bases and J shed 0 bases, with 19 bases lying between them. CDR3 residues: CASGYTGNAANTGELFF. For the CDR3, the DNA is TGTGCCAGCGGTTATACGGGGAACGCGGCGAACACCGGGGAGCTGTTTTTT.

The V call is TRBV27, the J call TRBJ2-3, with D maybe TRBD2 (5 bases). The CDR3 is made up of 12 amino acids. Trimming removed 3 bases from V and 6 bases from J, with 7 bases in between. Per the germline V gene, CDR1 is MNHEY and CDR2 is SMNVEV (reference sequence). CDR3 in amino acids: CASSLGGDTQYF. DNA for the CDR3: TGTGCCAGCAGTTTGGGCGGGGATACGCAGTATTTT.

This chain joins TRBV30 and TRBJ2-7; 10 bases match TRBD2. The CDR3 is 13 residues long. Unmatched junction bases numbered 9, after V lost 5 bases and J lost 8 bases. Germline V lookup: CDR1 GTSNPN, CDR2 SVGIG (reference sequence). CDR3 loop: CAWGTSGVDKQYF. CDR3 bases: TGTGCCTGGGGAACTAGCGGGGTTGATAAGCAGTACTTC.

Written as DNA, the CDR3 is TGCGCCAGCAGCCAAGAAGATGGCAGGGGTAATGAAAAACTGTTTTTT. The encoded protein is CASSQEDGRGNEKLFF. The rearrangement joins TRBV4-1 to TRBJ1-4; D might be TRBD1 (6 bases). Germline-derived CDR1 and CDR2 are MGHRA and YSYEKL. V dropped 0 bases and J dropped 4 bases, with 12 bases sitting between them. The CDR3 covers 16 residues.

The chain couples TRBV7-2 to TRBJ2-7; D is unresolved. CDR1 and CDR2 from the germline V gene are SGHTA and FQGNSA. V was trimmed by 5 bases and J by 2 bases, leaving 16 bases between them. The CDR3 totals 15 residues. Here the CDR3 DNA reads TGTGCCAGCAGCCCGATGGGCACCGTTCCCTACGAGCAGTACTTC. Amino acid sequence: CASSPMGTVPYEQYF.

The V gene is TRBV2, the J gene TRBJ2-3; 8 bases line up with TRBD1. J lost 1 base, V lost 10 bases, and 7 bases had no gene match. The CDR3 extends over 14 amino acids. Germline V gene data show CDR1 as SNHLY and CDR2 as FYNNEI. The CDR3 reads CATRTGYGTDTQYF. CDR3 nucleotides: TGTGCCACCAGGACAGGGTATGGCACAGATACGCAGTATTTT.

The chain couples TRBV29-1 to TRBJ2-6; TRBD1 matches at 7 bases. The germline V gene encodes CDR1 SQVTM and CDR2 ANQGSEA. This CDR3 contains 15 residues. V lost 0 bases, J lost 2 bases, and 1 base stayed unmatched. Written as DNA, the CDR3 is TGCAGCGTTGAAGATCAGGGGGCTGGGGCCAACGTCCTGACTTTC. Translated, it gives CSVEDQGAGANVLTF.

The chain uses TRBV19 and TRBJ2-5, with D perhaps matching TRBD1 (5 bases). Trimming removed 1 base from V and 3 bases from J, with 9 bases in between. This CDR3 comprises 14 residues. The germline V gene encodes CDR1 LNHDA and CDR2 SQIVND (reference sequence). The CDR3 coding sequence is TGTGCCAGTAGTATAGTTTTCAGGGAAGAGACCCAGTACTTC. Its protein is CASSIVFREETQYF. The variable domain in full, with the rest retrieved from reference TRBV19 and TRBJ2-5, is DGGITQSPKYLFRKEGQNVTLSCEQNLNHDAMYWYRQDPGQGLRLIYYSQIVNDFQKGDIAEGYSVSREKKESFPLTVTSAQKNPTAFYLCASSIVFREETQYFGPGTRLLVL.

The J gene is TRBJ2-3, the V gene TRBV18; D gene ambiguous. V was trimmed by 0 bases and J by 6 bases, leaving 4 bases between them. The CDR3 runs to 12 residues. Germline lookup yields CDR1 KGHSH and CDR2 LQKENI. This CDR3 reads CASSPPRDTQYF. DNA for the CDR3: TGTGCCAGCTCACCACCTCGGGATACGCAGTATTTT.

The chain links TRBV14 to TRBJ2-1, with D perhaps TRBD2 (5 bases). Trimming shortened V by 1 base and J by 9 bases, and 13 bases separated the two germline ends. From germline, CDR1 is SGHDN and CDR2 FVKESK. The CDR3 extends over 14 amino acids. In nucleotides, the CDR3 is TGTGCCAGCAGCCAAGCAGGCTGGACTGGTGAGCAGTTCTTC. Translated: CASSQAGWTGEQFF. The full variable domain, rest sourced from reference TRBV14 and TRBJ2-1, is EAGVTQFPSHSVIEKGQTVTLRCDPISGHDNLYWYRRVMGKEIKFLLHFVKESKQDESGMPNNRFLAERTGGTYSTLKVQPAELEDSGVYFCASSQAGWTGEQFFGPGTRLTVL.

The rearrangement joins TRBV27 to TRBJ2-1; 9 positions agree with TRBD1. The CDR3 sequence is 15 residues long. The germline V gene has CDR1 MNHEY and CDR2 SMNVEV (reference sequence). V lost 2 bases, J lost 2 bases, and 1 base stayed unmatched. The CDR3 is CASSLGQGTYNEQFF. The DNA for the CDR3 is TGTGCCAGCAGTTTAGGACAGGGGACCTACAATGAGCAGTTCTTC.

The gene calls are TRBV5-1 and TRBJ2-1; tentatively, D is TRBD2 (6 bases). Germline lookup yields CDR1 SGHRS and CDR2 YFSETQ. Trimming took off 7 bases at V and 5 bases at J, with 13 bases between the two ends. The CDR3 has 13 residues. This CDR3 reads CASGPGLDNEQFF. CDR3 in DNA: TGCGCCAGCGGACCGGGACTGGACAATGAGCAGTTCTTC.

This chain links TRBV4-1 with TRBJ2-7, with 8 bases fitting TRBD1. V shed 1 base and J 2 bases; nucleotides not matched to a gene: 4. In germline, CDR1 is MGHRA, CDR2 YSYEKL. The CDR3 length is 15 residues. The CDR3: CASSQGQGIPYEQYF. The CDR3 DNA reads TGCGCCAGCAGCCAAGGACAGGGGATCCCCTACGAGCAGTACTTC.

This chain connects TRBV19 to TRBJ2-1; 11 nucleotides match TRBD2. Germline values: CDR1 LNHDA, CDR2 SQIVND (reference sequence). The CDR3 is 14 amino acids. V trimming: 7 bases; J trimming: 9 bases; junction bases outside the gene matches: 8. As DNA, the CDR3 is TGTGCCAGTATGTTGCTAGCGGGAGGTGGTGAGCAGTTCTTC. Translation: CASMLLAGGGEQFF.

The rearrangement joins TRBV28 to TRBJ2-2; 8 positions agree with TRBD2. The V gene end was trimmed by 6 bases and the J gene end by 5 bases; junction bases not matched to a gene: 11. The CDR3 has 16 residues. Germline CDR1 MDHEN, CDR2 SYDVKM. CDR3: CASRNPGLVKTGELFF. The DNA of the CDR3 is TGTGCCAGCAGAAACCCGGGACTAGTAAAGACCGGGGAGCTGTTTTTT.

This chain links TRBV6-1 with TRBJ1-5; no firm D call. CDR1 MNHNS and CDR2 SASEGT come from the germline V gene. CDR3 length: 12 residues. Trimming left V 7 bases short and J 7 bases short, with 11 bases between. CDR3 DNA sequence: TGTGCCAGCATTGGGGAGGAGCAGCCCCAGCATTTT. Protein: CASIGEEQPQHF.

The chain uses TRBV5-6 and TRBJ2-1, with 12 bases that match TRBD2. The CDR3 has 15 residues. J was trimmed by 4 bases and V by 2 bases; bases with no gene match: 1. Germline assignment: CDR1 SGHDT and CDR2 YYEEEE. CDR3 sequence (DNA): TGTGCCAGCAGCTTTACTAGCGGGGGGTACAATGAGCAGTTCTTC. Translating it yields CASSFTSGGYNEQFF.

The chain recombines TRBV4-1 with TRBJ2-1, with D perhaps matching TRBD2 (5 bases). Trimming pared 2 bases from V and 7 bases from J, leaving 12 bases between. Germline lookup yields CDR1 MGHRA and CDR2 YSYEKL. CDR3 length: 14 amino acids. CDR3 sequence: CASSQLRLKNEQFF. The CDR3, as DNA: TGCGCCAGCAGCCAACTCCGACTAAAGAATGAGCAGTTCTTC.

This chain uses TRBV2 with TRBJ1-6; 7 nucleotides line up with TRBD1. This CDR3 is 12 amino acids long. Germline CDR1 SNHLY, CDR2 FYNNEI. V was pared by 5 bases and J by 14 bases, with 6 bases of the junction left unmatched. DNA for the CDR3: TGTGCCAGCAGTCCTCGGGACAGCTCCCTCCACTTT. It encodes CASSPRDSSLHF.

The CDR3 spells CASSPLDSQPQHF. In DNA form, the CDR3 reads TGTGCCAGCTCACCACTAGACAGTCAGCCCCAGCATTTT. This chain links TRBV18 with TRBJ1-5; D is possibly TRBD1 (5 bases). Germline V gene lookup returns CDR1 KGHSH and CDR2 LQKENI. Trimming cost V 1 base and J 6 bases, with 7 bases left between them. This CDR3 spans 13 amino acids.

This chain joins TRBV9 and TRBJ2-3; a possible D gene is TRBD2 (5 bases). Germline V CDR1 and CDR2: SGDLS, YYNGEE. The CDR3 contains 17 residues. V lost 4 bases, J lost 0 bases, and 18 bases lay in between. The CDR3 loop reads CASSTPLDGESTDTQYF. In nucleotides, the CDR3 is TGTGCCAGCAGCACGCCCCTCGACGGGGAAAGCACAGATACGCAGTATTTT.

The gene calls are TRBV5-1 and TRBJ1-2, with D perhaps TRBD1 (6 bases). The V end lost 0 bases, the J end lost 3 bases, and 12 bases lay between the germline ends. This CDR3 comprises 15 residues. The germline V gene encodes CDR1 SGHRS and CDR2 YFSETQ. The chain's CDR3 is CASSLVQGRYYGYTF. CDR3 nucleotide sequence: TGCGCCAGCAGCTTGGTTCAGGGGCGGTACTATGGCTACACCTTC.

This chain links TRBV7-9 with TRBJ2-7, with 12 bases that match TRBD1. Germline CDR1 SEHNR, CDR2 FQNEAQ (reference sequence). CDR3 length: 16 amino acids. V shed 1 base and J 6 bases; nucleotides not matched to a gene: 7. The chain's CDR3 is CASSLGLGQGASEQYF. CDR3 nucleotides: TGTGCCAGCAGCTTAGGATTGGGACAGGGGGCATCCGAGCAGTACTTC.

The chain couples TRBV2 to TRBJ1-5, with 9 bases identical to TRBD1. The CDR3 totals 13 residues. From germline, CDR1 is SNHLY and CDR2 FYNNEI. V dropped 5 bases and J dropped 7; count of bases not matched to a gene: 3. The CDR3 sequence is CASSRDRDQPQHF. DNA of the CDR3: TGTGCCAGCAGTCGGGACAGGGACCAGCCCCAGCATTTT.

Regarding this clone: Germline is not matched at one junction end, which may reflect a read error. The chain joins TRBV7-9 to TRBJ2-2, with D tentatively TRBD2 (5 bases). Germline assignment: CDR1 SEHNR and CDR2 FQNEAQ (reference sequence). The CDR3 spans 16 residues. CDR3 in DNA: TGTGCCAGCAGCTCCGGACTGGGTGGGAACGCCGGGGAGCTGTTTTTT. It translates to CASSSGLGGNAGELFF.

Frequency places this clone as medium-sized. J is TRBJ2-3 and V is TRBV6-1, with 7 nucleotides matching TRBD2. Trimming at V came to 3 bases and at J to 5 bases, leaving 8 bases not matched to a gene. The CDR3 is 15 amino acids. Germline CDR1 is MNHNS and CDR2 is SASEGT. The CDR3 DNA reads TGTGCCAGCAGTGAGGGGTGGGAGGGTGGAGATACGCAGTATTTT. Amino acid sequence: CASSEGWEGGDTQYF.

The chain employs TRBV18 and TRBJ1-5; unclear D gene. The length of the CDR3 is 16 residues. CDR1 is KGHSH and CDR2 is LQKENI in the germline V gene. V was trimmed by 3 bases and J by 2 bases, leaving 14 bases between them. In nucleotides, the CDR3 is TGTGCCAGCTCACCTCCCTTGTCAAGAGGCAATCAGCCCCAGCATTTT. The encoded protein is CASSPPLSRGNQPQHF.

The rearrangement uses TRBV5-1 and TRBJ2-3; 12 bases map to TRBD1. Germline V CDR1 and CDR2: SGHRS, YFSETQ. The CDR3 has 19 residues. Trimming at V came to 4 bases and at J to 3 bases, leaving 15 bases not matched to a gene. The CDR3 DNA sequence: TGCGCCAGCAGCCCATGGGGACCCCGGGACAGGGGGCGTACAGATACGCAGTATTTT. Protein: CASSPWGPRDRGRTDTQYF.

The chain uses TRBV11-2 and TRBJ2-5; the D is unclear. Germline V gene lookup returns CDR1 SGHAT and CDR2 FQNNGV. CDR3 length: 12 residues. With 5 bases removed from V and 5 bases from J, the gap between germline ends came to 9 bases. CDR3 bases: TGTGCCAGCAGCATAGCTAGGGAGACCCAGTACTTC. It specifies CASSIARETQYF.

The chain recombines TRBV28 with TRBJ1-2; D may be TRBD1 (5 bases). The CDR3 contains 14 residues. Germline CDR1 and CDR2: MDHEN and SYDVKM. Trimming shortened V by 5 bases and J by 5 bases, and 15 bases separated the two germline ends. CDR3 sequence: CASSRRDPGYGYTF. The CDR3 region has the DNA TGTGCCAGCAGTCGGCGGGACCCAGGGTATGGCTACACCTTC.

The J gene is TRBJ2-7, the V gene TRBV19; D is perhaps TRBD1 (6 bases). The CDR3 contains 14 residues. The V gene lost 5 bases and the J gene lost 2 bases, with 13 bases spanning the gap. CDR1 and CDR2 from the germline V gene are LNHDA and SQIVND (reference sequence). CDR3 sequence: CASSHRAIPYEQYF. In DNA form, the CDR3 reads TGTGCCAGTAGTCACAGGGCCATCCCCTACGAGCAGTACTTC.